These T cell receptor beta chains were read from a single sample in a study of CD8+CD57+ T cells in acquired aplastic anemia. Via MiXCR, TCRdb re-called the reads, giving one row per CDR3 protein. The data show 400,000 to 600,000 distinct CDR3 sequences, around 33% seen once. What was sequenced was sorted CD4+, CD8+, or CD8+CD57+ T cells (not recorded which) from PBMCs. The receptors come from a human donor with aplastic anemia. The CDR3 runs from the conserved cysteine through the conserved F or W. D genes are given only for firm matches. Clone size is stated in some rows and not others, as once, few, many or a class when expanded.

v_gene,d_gene,abundance,j_gene,CDR3nt,CDR3aa
TRBV7-2,-,-,TRBJ1-1,TGTGCCAGCAGCTTAGGTCGATCCACAAACACTGAAGCTTTCTTT,CASSLGRSTNTEAFF
TRBV13,-,-,TRBJ2-7,TGTGCCAGCAGCTCCGGGACAGGGCCGGGACTAGCCCCGAGCTCCTACGAGCAGTACTTC,CASSSGTGPGLAPSSYEQYF
TRBV7-8,-,many,TRBJ2-3,TGTGCCAGCAGCCCCTATTCATATACGCAGTATTTT,CASSPYSYTQYF
TRBV24-1,TRBD2,once,TRBJ2-3,TGTGCCACCAGAGGACTAGCGGGGGGACGCGCCCCAGATACGCAGTATTTT,CATRGLAGGRAPDTQYF
TRBV2,TRBD1,many,TRBJ1-5,TGTGCCAGCAGTTGGGGCGGGACAGAGGATCAGCCCCAGCATTTT,CASSWGGTEDQPQHF
TRBV6-5,-,few,TRBJ1-2,TGTGCCAGCAGTTACTCCGGGGGCGCCGCGAACAACTATGGCTACACCTTC,CASSYSGGAANNYGYTF
TRBV10-3,TRBD1,few,TRBJ2-1,TGTGCCATCAGTGAGCCGGGACAGGGGGCGCGAAATGAGCAGTTCTTC,CAISEPGQGARNEQFF
TRBV11-2,TRBD1,few,TRBJ1-1,TGTGCCAGCAGCCGGGACAGGGACGGTTTGAACACTGAAGCTTTCTTT,CASSRDRDGLNTEAFF
TRBV9,-,-,TRBJ2-3,TGTGCCAGCAGCGTAGATGAGGGGGTGAAGGCAGATACGCAGTATTTT,CASSVDEGVKADTQYF
TRBV14,-,many,TRBJ1-6,TGTGCCAGCAGCCAAGATTGGTGGGGGAATTCACCCCTCCACTTT,CASSQDWWGNSPLHF